The clone carrying this T cell receptor (beta chain) is labeled large. Clones were read by immunoSEQ multiplex PCR, and TCRdb kept only the in-frame ones, dropping some. Here the sample spans about 3,000 clones, around 16% being singletons. These data are taken from a study of sequential checkpoint blockade in melanoma. The overall study: Each arm's sequence ended with maintenance nivolumab. DNA from 85 to 95 pretreatment tumor samples underwent TCRβ immunosequencing. Matched biopsies came pretreatment and at week 13 for some 21 patients.

Documented treatment: randomized to nivolumab then ipilimumab (arm A) or the reverse (arm B). Trimming pared 2 bases from V and 5 bases from J, leaving 12 bases between. The CDR3 spans 14 residues. Germline CDR1 and CDR2: MDHEN and SYDVKM. The sequence derives from a human donor with melanoma. The sample was tumor tissue (inferred from file names), taken from a patient given nivolumab and ipilimumab in sequence. The rearrangement uses TRBV28 and TRBJ2-5; TRBD1 might be the D (6 bases). This chain's CDR3 is CASSLVGARETQYF. CDR3 coding DNA: TGTGCCAGCAGTTTAGTGGGGGCGCGTGAGACCCAGTACTTC.